A selection of T cell receptor beta chains follows, all from one sample in a study of CD8 T cells in Susac syndrome. TCRdb re-called the immunoSEQ multiplex PCR reads through MiXCR, storing one row per CDR3 protein. The sample shows approximately 25,000 distinct CDR3 sequences, 85% to 95% of them seen only once. The sample comprised CD8+ T cells from PBMCs. All receptors derive from a human donor with Susac syndrome. The CDR3 runs from the conserved cysteine through the conserved F or W. D genes are given only for firm matches. For some rows the clone size is stated as once, few or many, or as a class when expanded; others skip it.

v_gene	abundance	j_gene	d_gene	CDR3aa	CDR3nt
TRBV15	-	TRBJ2-1	-	CATSSPLVGDNEQFF	TGTGCCACCAGCAGCCCCCTGGTGGGGGACAATGAGCAGTTCTTC
TRBV28	-	TRBJ1-1	-	CASSPPDMNTEAFF	TGTGCCAGCAGTCCCCCGGACATGAACACTGAAGCTTTCTTT
TRBV23-1	once	TRBJ2-2	TRBD1	CASSFIQGENTGELFF	TGCGCCAGCAGTTTTATCCAGGGGGAGAACACCGGGGAGCTGTTTTTT
TRBV12-3/TRBV12-4	-	TRBJ1-2	-	CAIGNSISNYGYTF	TGTGCGATAGGTAACAGCATTTCTAACTATGGCTACACCTTC
TRBV7-9	-	TRBJ2-1	-	CASSPGDNEQFF	TGTGCCAGCAGCCCAGGGGACAATGAGCAGTTCTTC
TRBV7-2	-	TRBJ1-2	-	CASSLGNRGYGYTF	TGTGCCAGCAGCTTAGGGAATCGGGGCTATGGCTACACCTTC
TRBV7-7	-	TRBJ2-2	-	CASSLNLGVTGELFF	TGTGCTAGCAGCTTAAACTTAGGGGTCACCGGGGAGCTGTTTTTT
TRBV20-1	-	TRBJ2-2	TRBD2	CSARASGDTGELFF	TGCAGTGCTAGAGCTAGCGGGGACACCGGGGAGCTGTTTTTT
TRBV30	-	TRBJ2-7	-	CAWSGPVMAGAYEQYF	TGTGCCTGGAGCGGCCCGGTGATGGCCGGGGCCTACGAGCAGTACTTC
TRBV7-2	-	TRBJ2-2	TRBD2	CASSLRTSANTGELFF	TGTGCCAGCAGCTTAAGGACTAGCGCTAACACCGGGGAGCTGTTTTTT
TRBV6-2/TRBV6-3	-	TRBJ1-2	-	CASSYSAANYGYTF	TGTGCCAGCAGTTACTCGGCAGCTAACTATGGCTACACCTTC
TRBV27	-	TRBJ1-5	-	CASNTRANSNQPQHF	TGTGCCAGCAACACTAGGGCGAATAGCAATCAGCCCCAGCATTTT
TRBV3-1	-	TRBJ2-5	-	CASSHRRDWETQYF	TGTGCCAGCAGCCATAGACGGGACTGGGAGACCCAGTACTTC
TRBV7-2	-	TRBJ1-1	-	CASSFAGFTNTEAFF	TGTGCCAGCAGCTTTGCAGGGTTTACGAACACTGAAGCTTTCTTT
TRBV7-8	-	TRBJ2-5	-	CASSPGPPLYQETQYF	TGTGCCAGCAGCCCGGGGCCCCCATTATACCAAGAGACCCAGTACTTC
TRBV24-1	-	TRBJ2-2	TRBD1	CATSPQGAGELFF	TGTGCCACCTCCCCGCAGGGGGCCGGGGAGCTGTTTTTT
TRBV29-1	-	TRBJ2-7	-	CSVEDGTVGIYEQYF	TGCAGCGTTGAGGATGGGACCGTCGGGATTTACGAGCAGTACTTC
TRBV10-2	-	TRBJ1-4	-	CASREGYKLFF	TGCGCCAGCAGGGAGGGGTACAAACTGTTTTTT
TRBV5-4	once	TRBJ1-1	-	CASSLVGGNTEAFF	TGTGCCAGCAGCTTGGTGGGGGGGAACACTGAAGCTTTCTTT
TRBV4-1	-	TRBJ1-2	TRBD1	CASSQVGTGVVGYTF	TGCGCCAGCAGCCAAGTGGGGACAGGGGTTGTAGGCTACACCTTC
TRBV13	once	TRBJ2-7	-	CASSSPTGADEQYF	TGTGCCAGCAGTTCCCCCACGGGAGCGGACGAGCAGTACTTC
TRBV6-4	-	TRBJ2-7	-	CASSDTNSIRTYEQYF	TGTGCCAGCAGTGACACCAACAGTATTCGAACCTACGAGCAGTACTTC
TRBV29-1	-	TRBJ2-6	-	CSVARDVNSGANVLTF	TGCAGCGTCGCCCGGGACGTCAACTCTGGGGCCAACGTCCTGACTTTC
TRBV4-2	once	TRBJ1-2	-	CASTLLWAGNGHTF	TGTGCCAGCACCCTCCTCTGGGCAGGGAATGGCCACACCTTC
TRBV20-1	-	TRBJ1-1	TRBD1	CSARDRQGKLTEAFF	TGCAGTGCTAGAGACAGACAGGGAAAATTAACTGAAGCTTTCTTT
TRBV11-2	-	TRBJ2-3	TRBD2	CASSLGGGAPDTQYF	TGTGCCAGCAGCTTAGGCGGGGGGGCCCCAGATACGCAGTATTTT
TRBV12-3/TRBV12-4	-	TRBJ1-1	-	CASSNLARSTEAFF	TGTGCCAGCAGTAACCTGGCCCGGAGCACTGAAGCTTTCTTT
TRBV4-1	-	TRBJ1-2	-	CASSQVGGATNYGYTF	TGCGCCAGCAGCCAAGTGGGGGGGGCCACAAACTATGGCTACACCTTC
TRBV7-8	once	TRBJ2-7	-	CASISGTETYEQYF	TGTGCCAGCATTTCCGGGACGGAAACCTACGAGCAGTACTTC
TRBV27	-	TRBJ1-1	-	CASSFWLNTEAFF	TGTGCCAGCAGTTTCTGGTTGAACACTGAAGCTTTCTTT
TRBV11-2	-	TRBJ1-3	TRBD1	CASGWDSAFSGNTIYF	TGTGCCAGCGGTTGGGACAGCGCGTTCTCTGGAAACACCATATATTTT
TRBV10-3	-	TRBJ1-3	-	CAISESTGLSGNTIYF	TGTGCCATCAGTGAGTCGACAGGCCTTTCTGGAAACACCATATATTTT
TRBV5-4	-	TRBJ2-7	TRBD2	CASSRLGLAGTSYEQYF	TGTGCCAGCAGCCGATTAGGACTAGCGGGGACATCCTACGAGCAGTACTTC
TRBV27	-	TRBJ2-7	-	CASGGYEQYF	TGTGCCAGCGGCGGCTACGAGCAGTACTTC
TRBV5-1	-	TRBJ2-7	TRBD1	CASSLGQGLGMYF	TGCGCCAGCAGCCTTGGACAGGGACTTGGTATGTACTTC
TRBV28	once	TRBJ2-7	TRBD1	CASSLGTGGPPKQYF	TGTGCCAGCAGTTTAGGGACAGGGGGCCCACCCAAGCAGTACTTC
TRBV29-1	-	TRBJ2-1	TRBD2	CSVAERGGPYNEQFF	TGCAGCGTTGCAGAGCGGGGGGGACCCTACAATGAGCAGTTCTTC
TRBV7-9	once	TRBJ2-1	-	CASSDDLAHEQFF	TGTGCCAGCAGCGACGATTTGGCCCATGAGCAGTTCTTC
TRBV24-1	-	TRBJ2-1	-	CATSDPGEYNEQFF	TGTGCCACCAGTGACCCGGGAGAATACAATGAGCAGTTCTTC
TRBV7-9	-	TRBJ2-5	-	CASSPPGETQYF	TGTGCCAGCAGCCCCCCCGGGGAGACCCAGTACTTC
TRBV7-3	-	TRBJ2-5	TRBD1	CASSSGQGWGETQYF	TGTGCCAGCAGTTCGGGACAGGGGTGGGGAGAGACCCAGTACTTC
TRBV12-2	-	TRBJ2-7	-	CASRKTAGTVSYEQYF	TGTGCAAGTCGCAAAACAGCCGGGACAGTCTCCTACGAGCAGTACTTC
TRBV6-5	-	TRBJ2-7	-	CASSYSEDRGSYEQYF	TGTGCCAGCAGTTACTCCGAGGACAGAGGATCATACGAGCAGTACTTC
TRBV28	few	TRBJ2-7	TRBD2	CASSPRLAGGREQYF	TGTGCCAGCAGCCCACGCCTAGCGGGGGGGCGGGAGCAGTACTTC
TRBV14	-	TRBJ2-7	TRBD1	CASSQVTGPYEQYF	TGTGCCAGCAGCCAAGTGACAGGGCCCTACGAGCAGTACTTC
TRBV4-1	-	TRBJ2-7	-	CASSPAVSKHYEQYF	TGCGCCAGCAGCCCAGCAGTCTCTAAACACTACGAGCAGTACTTC
TRBV5-4	-	TRBJ2-7	-	CASSPDNSYEQYF	TGTGCCAGCAGCCCAGACAACTCCTACGAGCAGTACTTC
TRBV28	-	TRBJ2-2	-	CASRANPTGELFF	TGTGCCAGCAGGGCCAACCCCACCGGGGAGCTGTTTTTT
TRBV28	-	TRBJ2-5	-	CASSLLDGGQETQYF	TGTGCCAGCAGTTTATTGGATGGTGGGCAAGAGACCCAGTACTTC
TRBV7-9	-	TRBJ2-7	-	CASSIGTLNEQYF	TGTGCCAGCAGCATCGGGACACTGAACGAGCAGTACTTC
TRBV7-9	-	TRBJ1-3	TRBD1	CASSLYRGDSGNTIYF	TGTGCCAGCAGCCTGTACAGGGGCGACTCTGGAAACACCATATATTTT
TRBV12-3/TRBV12-4	-	TRBJ1-5	-	CASSLLGLGGNQPQHF	TGTGCCAGCAGTTTACTGGGACTGGGTGGCAATCAGCCCCAGCATTTT
TRBV6-2/TRBV6-3	-	TRBJ1-2	-	CASSWWREYGYTF	TGTGCCAGCAGTTGGTGGCGGGAATATGGCTACACCTTC
TRBV4-3	few	TRBJ2-1	-	CASSQDGTRMDEQFF	TGCGCCAGCAGCCAAGATGGTACCAGGATGGATGAGCAGTTCTTC
TRBV7-3	-	TRBJ1-1	-	CASSLLLGSEAFF	TGTGCCAGCAGCTTACTTCTGGGGTCTGAAGCTTTCTTT
TRBV7-2	-	TRBJ2-7	TRBD2	CASSFLGGGDYEQYF	TGTGCCAGCAGCTTTCTTGGGGGAGGGGACTACGAGCAGTACTTC